The rows below give T cell receptor beta chains drawn from one sample of a study of CD8+CD57+ T cells in acquired aplastic anemia. TCRdb re-called the reads through MiXCR, storing one row per CDR3 protein. This table has more than 150,000 distinct CDR3 sequences, roughly half appearing once. Sequencing was done on a sample of sorted CD4+, CD8+, or CD8+CD57+ T cells (not recorded which) from PBMCs. These receptors were collected from a human donor with aplastic anemia. CDR3s include the opening cysteine and the closing phenylalanine or tryptophan. The D gene is left open where the match is weak. Rows give clone size only sometimes, using once, few, many, or a class for an expanded clone.

v_gene	abundance	d_gene	j_gene	CDR3nt	CDR3aa
TRBV20-1	many	-	TRBJ1-2	TGCAGTGCACTTAAACAGGGTAGCTACACCTTC	CSALKQGSYTF
TRBV7-7	few	-	TRBJ1-5	TGTGCTAGCAGCTTAGCGGTCAATCAGCCCCAGCATTTT	CASSLAVNQPQHF
TRBV7-2	-	-	TRBJ2-5	TGTGCCAGCAGCGGGGGGTTTCAAGAGACCCAGTACTTC	CASSGGFQETQYF
TRBV15	-	-	TRBJ2-3	TGTGCCACCAGCACCTGGGGCACACTGAGCACAGATACGCAGTATTTT	CATSTWGTLSTDTQYF
TRBV20-1	many	TRBD2	TRBJ2-2	TGCAGTGCTAGCCAGAAGCTAGGACTAGCGGGGGGGCCTGGCGGGGAGCTGTTTTTT	CSASQKLGLAGGPGGELFF
TRBV2	few	-	TRBJ1-1	TGTGCCAGCAGTGAGGGCCGCCAGGGAGAAGCTTTCTTT	CASSEGRQGEAFF
TRBV5-1	-	-	TRBJ1-1	TGCGCCAGCTATATCCAGGACATAAACACTGAAGCTTTCTTT	CASYIQDINTEAFF
TRBV30	once	TRBD2	TRBJ2-1	TGTGCCTGGAGCCCCCTTAGCGGGAGGGGGAATGAGCAGTTCTTC	CAWSPLSGRGNEQFF
TRBV27	few	-	TRBJ1-5	TGTGCCAGCAGTTTCGGGTCTCTTCAGCCCCAGCATTTT	CASSFGSLQPQHF
TRBV24-1	many	-	TRBJ2-5	TGTGCCACCAGTGACTCCGGTAGGGGATCATCAGAGACCCAGTACTTC	CATSDSGRGSSETQYF
TRBV20-1	many	-	TRBJ1-2	TGCAGTGCTAGAGATCAAGCCAGACCTTATGGCTACACCTTC	CSARDQARPYGYTF
TRBV7-9	-	-	TRBJ1-5	TGTGCCAGCAGCTTAATTAATCAGCCCCAGCATTTT	CASSLINQPQHF
TRBV28	-	-	TRBJ2-5	TGTGCCAGCAGTTTGGGGCCCCTCCAAGAGACCCAGTACTTC	CASSLGPLQETQYF
TRBV7-6	-	-	TRBJ2-1	TGTGCCAGCAGCACCCCCGATGAGCAGTTCTTC	CASSTPDEQFF
TRBV14	many	-	TRBJ2-1	TGTGCCAGCAGCCAAGAGTGGCCAGGGGGGGGGAATGAGCAGTTCTTC	CASSQEWPGGGNEQFF
TRBV20-1	many	TRBD2	TRBJ2-3	TGCAGCGCTGTAAGGATAGCGGGAGGAGGGGGCACAGATACGCAGTATTTT	CSAVRIAGGGGTDTQYF
TRBV24-1	-	-	TRBJ1-2	TGTGCCACCAGTGACCTTACAGGGTCGGGCTACACCTTC	CATSDLTGSGYTF
TRBV5-1	many	TRBD1	TRBJ2-5	TGCGCCAGCAGTCGCACGGGACAGTATCAAGAGACCCAGTACTTC	CASSRTGQYQETQYF